The 12 T cell receptor beta chains below come from one sample, sequenced in a study of human T cells and chemical hapten exposure. Indicated time point: patch test 2, 6 weeks after DPC sensitization. Treatment reported: therapeutic diphenylcyclopropenone sensitization with weekly scalp DPC. TCRdb passed the RACE reads through MiXCR, listing each CDR3 protein once. The table records some 88,000 distinct CDR3 sequences, roughly 9.6% of them present only once. The source was whole blood, collected in connection with sensitization to the hapten diphenylcyclopropenone (DPC). All receptors come from a man in his forties or fifties with alopecia areata. Some clones in this sample may be carry-over from other donors' samples.

This clonotype was seen a few times. V is TRBV20-1 and J is TRBJ2-7; D is ambiguous. This CDR3 region has 15 residues. The V gene lost 0 bases and the J gene lost 1 base, with 13 bases spanning the gap. Germline V CDR1 and CDR2: DFQATT, SNEGSKA (reference sequence). CDR3 bases: TGCAGTGCTAGAGAGATTGACCGAACTTCCTACGAGCAGTACTTC. Translated: CSAREIDRTSYEQYF.

This clonotype has a handful of counts. The chain combines TRBV7-2 with TRBJ2-3, with D possibly TRBD2 on 6 matching bases. Germline V gene lookup returns CDR1 SGHTA and CDR2 FQGNSA. The CDR3 spans 16 residues. V gave up 5 bases and J gave up 0 bases, with 15 bases separating them. The CDR3 DNA follows: TGTGCCAGCAGCGCCCATTCAGGGACTAGCACAGATACGCAGTATTTT. Translated: CASSAHSGTSTDTQYF.

This clonotype came up a few times. This rearrangement joins TRBV4-3 to TRBJ2-3; 9 bases align to TRBD2. V lost 0 bases, J lost 4 bases, and 8 bases stayed unmatched. Germline V CDR1 and CDR2: LGHNA, YSLEER. The CDR3 spans 17 residues. The CDR3 region is CASSQEYRAGGADTQYF. CDR3 nucleotides: TGCGCCAGCAGCCAAGAGTATCGAGCGGGAGGTGCAGATACGCAGTATTTT.

The chain combines TRBV12-3 or TRBV12-4 with TRBJ2-1; D gene ambiguous. CDR3 length: 17 residues. V lost 2 bases, J lost 0 bases, and 14 bases lay in between. This chain's CDR3 is CASSLSLLNSSYNEQFF. The CDR3 nucleotides read TGTGCCAGCAGTTTATCCCTGTTAAATAGCTCCTACAATGAGCAGTTCTTC.

This clonotype was found a few times. The chain joins TRBV27 to TRBJ1-1; tentatively, D is TRBD1 (6 bases). Germline V gives CDR1 MNHEY, CDR2 SMNVEV (reference sequence). V lost 2 bases, J lost 4 bases, and 11 bases lay in between. The CDR3 covers 14 residues. CDR3 DNA sequence: TGTGCCAGCAGTTTACAGGGGCGGGTCACTGAAGCTTTCTTT. Translation: CASSLQGRVTEAFF.

V usage is TRBV2 and J usage is TRBJ2-3; D gene unclear. The CDR3 is made up of 13 amino acids. V was cut by 6 bases and J by 4 bases, with 11 bases left in between. The germline V gene has CDR1 SNHLY and CDR2 FYNNEI. The CDR3 sequence: CASRVWIPDTQYF. CDR3 in DNA: TGTGCCAGCAGGGTGTGGATCCCAGATACGCAGTATTTT.

The gene calls are TRBV29-1 and TRBJ2-5; 12 bases map to TRBD1. The germline V gene has CDR1 SQVTM and CDR2 ANQGSEA. The CDR3 consists of 12 residues. The chain's CDR3 is CGRDRGPQTQYF. CDR3 in DNA: TGCGGCCGGGACAGGGGGCCGCAGACCCAGTACTTC.

In this sample, this clonotype turned up many times. V and J are TRBV6-2 or TRBV6-3 and TRBJ2-3, with 7 bases aligning to TRBD2. There are 14 residues in the CDR3. CDR1 and CDR2 (germline): MNHEY, SVGEGT. V trimming: 5 bases; J trimming: 1 base; junction bases outside the gene matches: 3. The DNA of the CDR3 is TGTGCCAGCAGTGGGACTATACGCACAGATACGCAGTATTTT. The encoded protein is CASSGTIRTDTQYF.

At least ten counts were recorded for this clonotype. The chain links TRBV10-3 to TRBJ2-7; TRBD2 matches 10 bases. Germline V gene sequence: CDR1 ENHRY, CDR2 SYGVKD. The CDR3 length is 12 residues. V was pared by 7 bases and J by 7 bases, with 4 bases of the junction left unmatched. As DNA, the CDR3 is TGTGCCATCAAGGGGACTAGCGAAGAGCAGTACGTC. Translation: CAIKGTSEEQYV.

The chain is built from TRBV12-3 or TRBV12-4 and TRBJ2-1; 8 bases are shared with TRBD1. This CDR3 region has 15 residues. The V segment lost 3 bases and the J segment 7 bases; nucleotides outside the gene matches: 8. The CDR3 sequence is CASSFGPGGVNEQFF. The CDR3, as DNA: TGTGCCAGCAGTTTTGGGCCAGGGGGCGTTAATGAGCAGTTCTTC.

The chain joins TRBV7-6 to TRBJ2-1; 7 bases map to TRBD2. V lost 5 bases and J lost 5; bases outside the gene matches: 12. Germline V gives CDR1 SGHVS, CDR2 FNYEAQ. The CDR3 has 16 amino acids. The CDR3 spells CASSTSAGAGDNEQFF. CDR3 coding DNA: TGTGCCAGCAGCACGTCGGCGGGAGCTGGAGACAATGAGCAGTTCTTC.

V usage is TRBV7-9 and J usage is TRBJ1-5; D call uncertain. The CDR3 consists of 14 residues. V gave up 1 base and J gave up 3 bases, with 7 bases separating them. Germline lookup yields CDR1 SEHNR and CDR2 FQNEAQ (reference sequence). The CDR3 here is CASSLGGINQPQHF. The CDR3 DNA sequence: TGTGCCAGCAGCTTAGGAGGAATCAATCAGCCCCAGCATTTT.